This T cell receptor beta chain came from a study of CD8 T cells in ankylosing spondylitis. General study results and limits: The disease-linked clones had a CD8+ phenotype and low blood frequencies.

TCRdb itself ran the 5' RACE reads through MiXCR, one entry per CDR3 protein. Of under 300,000 distinct CDR3 sequences listed, 9.5% to 12% were seen once; the top ten hold roughly 6.8%. This clonotype was observed many times. No antigen is known for it. V lost 4 bases to trimming and J lost 1 base, with 16 bases between them. CDR3 size: 16 residues. Per the germline V gene, CDR1 is SGHAT and CDR2 is FQDESV (reference sequence). The rearrangement joins TRBV11-1 to TRBJ1-1; tentative D call: TRBD1 (6 bases). This TCR was recovered from a male donor with ankylosing spondylitis or in good health (not recorded which). What was sequenced was blood, either unsorted or a sorted T cell fraction (not recorded which). The CDR3 sequence is CASSSILLQGNTEAFF. The CDR3 nucleotides are TGTGCCAGCAGCTCCATCCTGTTACAGGGGAACACTGAAGCTTTCTTT.